Listed below are T cell receptor beta chains from one sample, sequenced in a study of cytomegalovirus exposure and HLA in healthy donors. TCRdb keeps only in-frame clones here, not all; method: immunoSEQ multiplex PCR. Among 210,000 or so clones listed, 85% to 90% were seen once. Sample: PBMCs. These receptors were collected from a man younger than 40 in good health and CMV-seronegative. CDR3s include the opening cysteine and the closing phenylalanine or tryptophan. Fields, in order: D gene, clone size, J gene, V gene, CDR3 protein, CDR3 DNA. D genes are given only for firm matches. Clone size is given for some rows only: seen once, a few or many times, or a class if the clone is expanded.

>-|-|TRBJ2-1|TRBV28
CASSTDSYNEQFF
TGTGCCAGCAGTACAGACAGCTACAATGAGCAGTTCTTC
>TRBD2|-|TRBJ2-7|TRBV5-6
CASSLGGGGNPYEQYF
TGTGCCAGCAGCTTGGGCGGGGGGGGTAACCCCTACGAGCAGTACTTC
>-|-|TRBJ1-5|TRBV6-1
CASSALGVQPQHF
TGTGCCAGCAGTGCCCTAGGGGTGCAGCCCCAGCATTTT
>-|-|TRBJ2-1|TRBV10-2
CASSERGGDYNEQFF
TGCGCCAGCAGTGAACGAGGGGGGGACTACAATGAGCAGTTCTTC
>-|-|TRBJ2-1|TRBV7-9
CASSFLATDYNEQFF
TGTGCCAGCAGCTTCCTAGCGACCGACTACAATGAGCAGTTCTTC
>TRBD1|-|TRBJ1-2|TRBV18
CASSPRDRANYGYTF
TGTGCCAGCTCACCACGGGACAGGGCTAACTATGGCTACACCTTC
>-|few|TRBJ2-1|TRBV5-1
CASSYTDGQTYNEQFF
TGCGCCAGCAGCTATACCGACGGACAGACATACAATGAGCAGTTCTTC
>-|-|TRBJ2-1|TRBV29-1
CSVEDRLAWNEQFF
TGCAGCGTTGAAGATCGATTAGCGTGGAATGAGCAGTTCTTC
>TRBD1|-|TRBJ1-2|TRBV28
CASSLGTVANYGYTF
TGTGCCAGCAGTTTGGGGACAGTCGCTAACTATGGCTACACCTTC
>TRBD1|-|TRBJ1-4|TRBV18
CASSPQGAGVEKLFF
TGTGCCAGCTCACCCCAGGGGGCGGGCGTTGAAAAACTGTTTTTT
>-|-|TRBJ2-1|TRBV14
CASSQVPGTYNEQFF
TGTGCCAGCAGCCAAGTACCAGGAACCTACAATGAGCAGTTCTTC
>TRBD2|-|TRBJ2-3|TRBV7-9
CASSLSSGGSTDTQYF
TGTGCCAGCAGCTTATCTAGCGGGGGGTCCACAGATACGCAGTATTTT